This T cell receptor beta chain was profiled in a study of cytomegalovirus exposure and HLA in healthy donors. Overall study results and limits: In a later analysis, the majority of CMV-associated beta chains seemingly showed HLA restriction.

On this clone itself: Antigen unknown.

With 60 Vbeta and 13 Jbeta primers, the PCR was carried out. Profiled with immunoSEQ multiplex PCR; TCRdb holds only in-frame clones, not every one. The profile shows more than 90,000 clones, 76% of them singletons. This TCR was recovered from a middle-aged man in good health and CMV-seronegative. Sequenced sample: PBMCs.

For the CDR3, the DNA is TGTGCCAGCAGGACAGGGGGCTCCTATAATTCACCCCTCCACTTT. Amino acid sequence: CASRTGGSYNSPLHF. This rearrangement joins TRBV6-1 to TRBJ1-6, with 9 bases lining up with TRBD1. This CDR3 spans 15 amino acids. CDR1 MNHNS and CDR2 SASEGT come from the germline V gene. With 6 bases clipped from V and 0 bases from J, the junction kept 0 bases outside the gene matches.